Included here is one TCR beta chain sequence, with context. Its matching antigen is unknown. The CDR3 loop spans 18 amino acids. Germline CDR1 SGHNT, CDR2 YYREEE (reference sequence). Unmatched junction bases numbered 10, after V lost 0 bases and J lost 5 bases. TCRdb reprocessed the PCR reads via MiXCR. The sample gives tens of thousands of clones, approximately 20% of which show up once; about an eighth is in the top ten. The entire patient cohort was treatment-naive prior to thyroid surgery. This entry comes from a study of metastatic and nonmetastatic thyroid tumors. Findings and limits, study-wide: Malignant tumors reportedly showed significantly higher TCR beta diversity than benign nodules in both blood and tumor.

The V call is TRBV5-4, the J call TRBJ2-5; TRBD2 matches at 13 bases. This TCR came from a female donor with papillary thyroid cancer or a benign thyroid nodule (not recorded which). Some clones in this sample may be carry-over from other donors' samples. The sequenced sample was tumor tissue. In DNA, the CDR3 is TGTGCCAGCAGCTTGGGGACTAGCGGGGGAACCTTGCGGGAGACCCAGTACTTC. This translates into CASSLGTSGGTLRETQYF.